Following are 23 T cell receptor beta chains from one sample sequenced in a study of blood T cell repertoires in COVID-19. The repertoire was sequenced with immunoSEQ multiplex PCR; TCRdb's copy has only in-frame clones and lacks some. Here the sample spans around 160,000 clones, roughly 90% being singletons. Sequencing was performed on peripheral blood. The receptors were gathered from a man aged 55 to 69 with acute or convalescent COVID-19.

The rearrangement uses TRBV5-1 and TRBJ2-1, with TRBD1 as a possible D gene (6 bases). Germline lookup yields CDR1 SGHRS and CDR2 YFSETQ. V gave up 0 bases and J gave up 7 bases, with 8 bases separating them. The CDR3 is 13 amino acids. The CDR3 sequence: CASSLVTGNEQFF. The CDR3 DNA follows: TGCGCCAGCAGCTTGGTAACAGGGAATGAGCAGTTCTTC.

The chain is built from TRBV7-9 and TRBJ1-6, with TRBD1 matching 7 bases. The CDR3 is 15 residues long. The V and J ends lost 0 bases and 9 bases, in that order; junction bases with no gene match: 5. Germline V gives CDR1 SEHNR, CDR2 FQNEAQ (reference sequence). CDR3 protein: CASSLAETGTSPLHF. The CDR3 DNA reads TGTGCCAGCAGCTTAGCGGAGACAGGGACTTCACCCCTCCACTTT.

This sequence joins TRBV3-1 (or the pseudogene TRBV3-2) and TRBJ1-2; D gene uncertain. The ends were cut back, 0 bases at V and 4 bases at J, with 21 bases in the middle. CDR1 is LGHDT, CDR2 YNNKEL, per germline (reference sequence). The CDR3 runs 18 residues. CDR3 in amino acids: CASSQDYPSGSTRYGYTF. The CDR3 DNA reads TGTGCCAGCAGCCAAGATTACCCCTCGGGGTCGACTCGCTATGGCTACACCTTC.

J is TRBJ1-2 and V is TRBV12-3 or TRBV12-4, with D maybe TRBD1 (6 bases). The CDR3 is 13 amino acids. V was cut by 4 bases and J by 7 bases, with 13 bases left in between. Here the CDR3 DNA reads TGTGCCAGCAGTTCCCCAGGGGATGCTGGCTACACCTTC. Its protein is CASSSPGDAGYTF.

The V and J genes are TRBV18 and TRBJ1-2, with a tentative D call TRBD1 (5 bases). Trimming stripped 2 bases from V and 0 bases from J, with 7 bases between. The germline V gene has CDR1 KGHSH and CDR2 LQKENI. The CDR3 is 14 amino acids. Here the CDR3 reads CASSPEQANYGYTF. As DNA, the CDR3 is TGTGCCAGCTCACCAGAACAGGCTAACTATGGCTACACCTTC.

A few counts support this clone. The chain joins TRBV5-6 to TRBJ1-3; no clear D. The CDR3 has 15 amino acids. The V gene lost 2 bases and the J gene lost 0 bases, with 9 bases spanning the gap. CDR1 is SGHDT and CDR2 is YYEEEE in the germline V gene. The CDR3 sequence: CASSLAPFSGNTIYF. The CDR3 DNA sequence: TGTGCCAGCAGCTTAGCTCCGTTCTCTGGAAACACCATATATTTT.

The chain combines TRBV9 with TRBJ1-2, with no clear D. The CDR3 loop spans 13 amino acids. Between the trimmed V and J ends, which lost 1 base and 4 bases, there was a span of 8 bases. Per germline, CDR1 SGDLS and CDR2 YYNGEE. CDR3 sequence reads: CASSVSYSYGYTF. The CDR3 DNA reads TGTGCCAGCAGCGTATCCTACAGCTATGGCTACACCTTC.

This chain connects TRBV6-2 or TRBV6-3 to TRBJ2-7, with 10 bases matching TRBD2. The CDR3 length is 13 residues. Unmatched junction bases numbered 2, after V lost 5 bases and J lost 4 bases. Per the germline V gene, CDR1 is MNHEY and CDR2 is SVGEGT. The CDR3 nucleotides are TGTGCCAGCAGTCGGACTAGCGGTTACGAGCAGTACTTC. Its translation: CASSRTSGYEQYF.

The rearrangement links TRBV5-8 to TRBJ2-3, with TRBD1 matching 8 bases. The CDR3 runs 16 residues. In germline, CDR1 is SGHTS, CDR2 YDEGEE. The V segment lost 1 base and the J segment 3 bases; nucleotides outside the gene matches: 7. The CDR3 region has the DNA TGTGCCAGCAGCTTGTCGGACAGGGCGGGAACAGATACGCAGTATTTT. It specifies CASSLSDRAGTDTQYF.

The chain employs TRBV6-5 and TRBJ1-1, with no clear D. Trimming cost V 6 bases and J 1 base, with 12 bases left between them. The CDR3 spans 14 residues. Per the germline V gene, CDR1 is MNHEY and CDR2 is SVGAGI. DNA for the CDR3: TGTGCCAGCAGAGACCGGGAGTCGAACACTGAAGCTTTCTTT. Protein: CASRDRESNTEAFF.

The chain recombines TRBV12-3 or TRBV12-4 with TRBJ1-1; no reliable D call. This CDR3 is 13 amino acids long. V dropped 4 bases and J dropped 1 base, with 7 bases sitting between them. The CDR3 here is CASSSDWNTEAFF. CDR3 sequence (DNA): TGTGCCAGCAGTTCTGACTGGAACACTGAAGCTTTCTTT.

This chain connects TRBV12-5 to TRBJ1-5, with D uncertain. The CDR3 totals 16 residues. The germline V gene has CDR1 LGHNT and CDR2 FRNRAP. Trimming cost V 0 bases and J 2 bases, with 11 bases left between them. CDR3 amino acids: CASGLVQLEGNQPQHF. The CDR3, as DNA: TGTGCTAGTGGTTTGGTACAGCTTGAAGGCAATCAGCCCCAGCATTTT. Full variable domain (rest looked up from reference TRBV12-5 and TRBJ1-5): DARVTQTPRHKVTEMGQEVTMRCQPILGHNTVFWYRQTMMQGLELLAYFRNRAPLDDSGMPKDRFSAEMPDATLATLKIQPSEPRDSAVYFCASGLVQLEGNQPQHFGDGTRLSIL.

This chain joins TRBV19 and TRBJ2-1; the match to TRBD2 covers 9 bases. This CDR3 is 15 amino acids long. Germline loops: CDR1 LNHDA, CDR2 SQIVND (reference sequence). V was clipped by 4 bases and J by 4 bases; unmatched bases: 5. DNA for the CDR3: TGTGCCAGTAGTAGACTAGCGGACAATTACAATGAGCAGTTCTTC. Translation gives CASSRLADNYNEQFF.

This clone was counted a few times. V and J are TRBV9 and TRBJ1-1, with D possibly TRBD1 on 6 matching bases. V lost 3 bases, J lost 1 base, and 13 bases lay in between. Germline-derived CDR1 and CDR2 are SGDLS and YYNGEE. The CDR3 contains 15 residues. This CDR3 reads CASSDSQGTNTEAFF. The CDR3 DNA reads TGTGCCAGCAGCGACTCACAGGGAACGAACACTGAAGCTTTCTTT. The entire variable domain, with the rest obtained from reference TRBV9 and TRBJ1-1, is as follows: DSGVTQTPKHLITATGQRVTLRCSPRSGDLSVYWYQQSLDQGLQFLIQYYNGEERAKGNILERFSAQQFPDLHSELNLSSLELGDSALYFCASSDSQGTNTEAFFGQGTRLTVV.

This rearrangement joins TRBV21-1 to TRBJ1-1; the D call TRBD1 from the table was never checked on the DNA. TRBV21-1 is classified as a pseudogene. The CDR3 has 16 residues. Here the CDR3 DNA reads TGTGCCAGCAAGGGAGCCAAGGGGGAGCCGAACACTGAAGCTTTCTTT. Residues: CASKGAKGEPNTEAFF.

J is TRBJ1-1 and V is TRBV2, with TRBD1 matching 7 bases. Trimming cost V 2 bases and J 3 bases; bases outside gene matches: 12. The CDR3 runs 17 residues. Germline V gene sequence: CDR1 SNHLY, CDR2 FYNNEI. This CDR3 reads CASSEPRTGEGDTEAFF. The CDR3, as DNA: TGTGCCAGCAGTGAACCTAGGACAGGAGAGGGGGACACTGAAGCTTTCTTT.

V and J are TRBV5-1 and TRBJ2-3; the D is unclear. The V end lost 5 bases, the J end lost 0 bases, and 10 bases lay between the germline ends. The CDR3 is made up of 14 amino acids. CDR1 is SGHRS, CDR2 YFSETQ, per germline. The CDR3 loop is CASRAAPSTDTQYF. CDR3 nucleotides: TGCGCCAGCAGGGCGGCCCCTAGCACAGATACGCAGTATTTT. The complete variable domain, with remaining parts taken from reference TRBV5-1 and TRBJ2-3, reads KAGVTQTPRYLIKTRGQQVTLSCSPISGHRSVSWYQQTPGQGLQFLFEYFSETQRNKGNFPGRFSGRQFSNSRSEMNVSTLELGDSALYLCASRAAPSTDTQYFGPGTRLTVL.

The chain uses TRBV10-3 and TRBJ1-1; maybe TRBD1 (5 bases). The CDR3 spans 15 residues. V was pared by 3 bases and J by 1 base, with 12 bases between. Germline CDR1 ENHRY, CDR2 SYGVKD. The CDR3 DNA sequence: TGTGCCATCAGTGACATGGGGCTCGGGAACACTGAAGCTTTCTTT. Translation: CAISDMGLGNTEAFF.

The chain has TRBV7-3 and TRBJ2-3, with 9 bases lining up with TRBD2. This CDR3 comprises 15 residues. V was pared by 5 bases and J by 1 base, with 4 bases of the junction left unmatched. CDR1 and CDR2 from the germline V gene are SGHTA and FQGTGA. CDR3 loop: CASSRGGAGTDTQYF. The DNA for the CDR3 is TGTGCCAGCAGCCGCGGGGGGGCGGGCACAGATACGCAGTATTTT.

The chain is built from TRBV6-5 and TRBJ1-4; D ambiguous. CDR3 length: 12 amino acids. CDR1 is MNHEY and CDR2 is SVGAGI in the germline V gene. V lost 8 bases and J 7 bases, leaving 11 bases between the germline ends. The CDR3 region has the DNA TGTGCCAGCGCGGGGTTGAGTGAAAAACTGTTTTTT. Its protein product is CASAGLSEKLFF.

The rearrangement links TRBV7-2 to TRBJ2-5; TRBD2 matches 15 bases. V shed 5 bases and J 2 bases; nucleotides not matched to a gene: 3. Germline V CDR1 and CDR2: SGHTA, FQGNSA. The CDR3 is 16 residues long. DNA for the CDR3: TGTGCCAGCAGCGAGGGGACTAGCGGGGGGCAAGAGACCCAGTACTTC. It encodes CASSEGTSGGQETQYF.

The J gene is TRBJ1-4, the V gene TRBV18, with 8 bases lining up with TRBD1. The CDR3 is made up of 15 amino acids. The germline V gene has CDR1 KGHSH and CDR2 LQKENI. The V and J ends lost 6 bases and 8 bases, in that order; junction bases with no gene match: 11. The DNA of the CDR3 is TGTGCCAGCTCCCAGGATGACAGGGGATCCGAAAAACTGTTTTTT. It codes for CASSQDDRGSEKLFF.

This clone was recorded once. The chain carries TRBV27 and TRBJ1-2; 7 bases match TRBD1. V was pared by 5 bases and J by 2 bases, with 20 bases of the junction left unmatched. The CDR3 runs to 19 residues. Germline CDR1 is MNHEY and CDR2 is SMNVEV (reference sequence). This CDR3 reads CASSAFTFTGARRNYGYTF. The CDR3 region has the DNA TGTGCCAGCAGTGCCTTTACTTTTACAGGGGCGCGGAGAAACTATGGCTACACCTTC.